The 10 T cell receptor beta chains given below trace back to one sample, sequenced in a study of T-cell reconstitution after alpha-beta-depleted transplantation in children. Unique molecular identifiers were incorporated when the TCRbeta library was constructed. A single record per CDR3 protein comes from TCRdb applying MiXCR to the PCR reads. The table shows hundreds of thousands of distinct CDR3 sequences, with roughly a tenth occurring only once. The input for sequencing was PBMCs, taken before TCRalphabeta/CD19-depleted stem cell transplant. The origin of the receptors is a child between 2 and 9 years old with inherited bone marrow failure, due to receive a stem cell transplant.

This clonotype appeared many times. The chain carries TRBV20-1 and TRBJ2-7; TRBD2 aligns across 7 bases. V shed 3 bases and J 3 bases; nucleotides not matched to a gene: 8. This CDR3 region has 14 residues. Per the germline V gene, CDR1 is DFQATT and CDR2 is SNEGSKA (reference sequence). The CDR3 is CSARGGTAVYEQYF. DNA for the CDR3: TGCAGTGCTAGGGGGGGGACGGCTGTCTACGAGCAGTACTTC.

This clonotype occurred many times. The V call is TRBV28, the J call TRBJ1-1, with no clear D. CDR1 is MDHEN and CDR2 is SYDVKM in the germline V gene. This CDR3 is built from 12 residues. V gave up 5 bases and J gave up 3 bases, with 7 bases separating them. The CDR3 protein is CASSVTYTEAFF. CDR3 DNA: TGTGCCAGCAGTGTAACGTACACTGAAGCTTTCTTT. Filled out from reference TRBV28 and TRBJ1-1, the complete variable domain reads DVKVTQSSRYLVKRTGEKVFLECVQDMDHENMFWYRQDPGLGLRLIYFSYDVKMKEKGDIPEGYSVSREKKERFSLILESASTNQTSMYLCASSVTYTEAFFGQGTRLTVV.

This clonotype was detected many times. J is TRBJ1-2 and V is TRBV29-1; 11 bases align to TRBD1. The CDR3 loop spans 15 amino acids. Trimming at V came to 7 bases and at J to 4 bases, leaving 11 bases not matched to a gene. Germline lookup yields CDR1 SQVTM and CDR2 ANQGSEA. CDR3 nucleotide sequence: TGCAGCGCCCCCAGCCGGACAGGGGGCTTCTATGGCTACACCTTC. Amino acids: CSAPSRTGGFYGYTF.

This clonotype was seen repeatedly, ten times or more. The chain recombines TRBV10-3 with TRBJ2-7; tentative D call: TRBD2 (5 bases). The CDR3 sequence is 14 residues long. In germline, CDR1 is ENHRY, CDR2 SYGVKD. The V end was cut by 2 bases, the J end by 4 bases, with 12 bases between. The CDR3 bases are TGTGCCATCAGTGAGGGTGTGAGCGGTTACGAGCAGTACTTC. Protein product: CAISEGVSGYEQYF.

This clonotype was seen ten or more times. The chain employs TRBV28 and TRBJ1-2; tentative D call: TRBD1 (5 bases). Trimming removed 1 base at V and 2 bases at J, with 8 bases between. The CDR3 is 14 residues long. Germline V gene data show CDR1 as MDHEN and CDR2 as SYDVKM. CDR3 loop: CASSLSGTNYGYTF. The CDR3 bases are TGTGCCAGCAGTTTATCCGGGACCAACTATGGCTACACCTTC.

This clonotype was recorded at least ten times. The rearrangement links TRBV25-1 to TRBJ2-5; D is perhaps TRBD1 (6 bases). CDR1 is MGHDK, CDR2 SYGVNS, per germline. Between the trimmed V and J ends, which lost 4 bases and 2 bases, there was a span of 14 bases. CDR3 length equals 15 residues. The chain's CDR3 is CASSAGTYPQETQYF. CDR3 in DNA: TGTGCCAGCAGTGCCGGGACATACCCTCAAGAGACCCAGTACTTC.

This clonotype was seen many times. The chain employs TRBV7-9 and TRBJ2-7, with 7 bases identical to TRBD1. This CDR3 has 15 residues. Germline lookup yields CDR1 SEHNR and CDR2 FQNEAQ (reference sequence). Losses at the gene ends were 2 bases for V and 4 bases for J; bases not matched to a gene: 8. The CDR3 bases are TGTGCCAGCAGCTTAACCGGGACAGATCTTTACGAGCAGTACTTC. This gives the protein CASSLTGTDLYEQYF.

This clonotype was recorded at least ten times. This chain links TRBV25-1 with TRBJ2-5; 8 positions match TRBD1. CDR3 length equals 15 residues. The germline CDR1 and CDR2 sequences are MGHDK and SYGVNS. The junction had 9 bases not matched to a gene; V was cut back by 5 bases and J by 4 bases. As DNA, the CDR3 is TGTGCCAGCAGTCACTGGACAGGGTCCGGAGAGACCCAGTACTTC. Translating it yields CASSHWTGSGETQYF.

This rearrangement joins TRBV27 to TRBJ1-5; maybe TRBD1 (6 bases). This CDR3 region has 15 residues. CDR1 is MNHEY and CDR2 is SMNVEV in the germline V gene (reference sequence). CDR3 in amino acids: CFRWVTGRRNQPQHF. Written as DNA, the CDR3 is TGTTTTCGTTGGGTAACAGGGCGTCGCAATCAGCCCCAGCATTTT.

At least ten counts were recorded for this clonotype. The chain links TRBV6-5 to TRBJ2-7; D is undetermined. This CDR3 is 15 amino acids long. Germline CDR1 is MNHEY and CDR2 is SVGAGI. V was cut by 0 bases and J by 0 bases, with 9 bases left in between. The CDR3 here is CASSYSATSSYEQYF. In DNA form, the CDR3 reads TGTGCCAGCAGTTACTCGGCCACAAGCTCCTACGAGCAGTACTTC.